The clone carrying this T cell receptor beta chain was counted once. The CDR3 covers 14 residues. V lost 0 bases to trimming and J lost 3 bases, with 9 bases between them. CDR1 SGHRS and CDR2 YFSETQ come from the germline V gene. The Seattle patients, enrolled during active infection, were followed longitudinally. Clones were read by immunoSEQ multiplex PCR, and TCRdb kept only the in-frame ones, dropping some. Of approximately 500,000 clones in the sample, roughly 89% were seen once. The sample is drawn from a study of blood T cell repertoires in COVID-19. Study as a whole: PBMCs, B-cell-depleted T cells, or T cells were the source of the cDNA or gDNA that made up the material.

The sequence derives from a man between 18 and 29 years old with COVID-19, enrolled during active disease. Sequencing used peripheral blood. The chain employs TRBV5-1 and TRBJ1-1; TRBD1 is a possible D gene (5 bases). In DNA form, the CDR3 reads TGCGCCAGCAGCTTGGAAGGGGTCGACACTGAAGCTTTCTTT. Its translation is CASSLEGVDTEAFF.